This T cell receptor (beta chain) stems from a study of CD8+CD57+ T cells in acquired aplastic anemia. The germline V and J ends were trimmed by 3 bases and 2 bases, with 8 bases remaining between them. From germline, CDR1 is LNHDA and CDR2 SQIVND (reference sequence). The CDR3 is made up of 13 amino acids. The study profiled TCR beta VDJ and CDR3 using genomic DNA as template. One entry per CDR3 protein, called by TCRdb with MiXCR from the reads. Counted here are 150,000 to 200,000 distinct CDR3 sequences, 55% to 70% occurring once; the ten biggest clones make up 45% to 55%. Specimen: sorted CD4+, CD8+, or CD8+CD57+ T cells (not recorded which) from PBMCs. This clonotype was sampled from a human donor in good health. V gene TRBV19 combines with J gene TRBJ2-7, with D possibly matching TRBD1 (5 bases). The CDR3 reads CASSIGHTYEQYF. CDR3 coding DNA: TGTGCCAGTAGTATCGGACACACCTACGAGCAGTACTTC.